The rows below give T cell receptor beta chains drawn from one sample of a study of blood T cells in healthy people across ages. TCRdb itself ran the 5' RACE reads through MiXCR, one entry per CDR3 protein. Of over 1,500,000 distinct CDR3 sequences detected, 35% to 50% appear once; the ten largest clones hold approximately 22%. Sequencing was carried out using blood. The receptors here all came from a human donor in good health. The CDR3 runs from the conserved cysteine through the conserved F or W. The D gene is left open where the match is weak. Part of the rows lack a size; the others show once, few, many or a class for expanded clones.

d_gene,j_gene,v_gene,abundance,CDR3aa,CDR3nt
NA,TRBJ2-1,TRBV20-1,few,CSAESGTPCNEQFF,TGCAGTGCTGAGAGCGGGACACCCTGCAATGAGCAGTTCTTC
NA,TRBJ2-6,TRBV7-9,few,CASSLKNSGANVLTF,TGTGCCAGCAGCTTAAAGAACTCTGGGGCCAACGTCCTGACTTTC
NA,TRBJ1-4,TRBV12-3/TRBV12-4,NA,CASSFTVVGNEKLFF,TGTGCCAGCAGTTTCACGGTCGTCGGTAATGAAAAACTGTTTTTT
NA,TRBJ1-2,TRBV9,NA,CASSVAWGTYRGPFNYGYTF,TGTGCCAGCAGCGTAGCTTGGGGGACTTATAGGGGTCCTTTTAACTATGGCTACACCTTC
NA,TRBJ1-1,TRBV6-1,NA,CANTGSDSTEAFF,TGTGCCAACACAGGTTCTGATTCCACTGAAGCTTTCTTT
NA,TRBJ2-2,TRBV9,NA,CASSVDQNTGELFF,TGTGCCAGCAGCGTAGATCAAAACACCGGGGAGCTGTTTTTT
TRBD1,TRBJ2-7,TRBV20-1,few,CSARGYRDRGPYEQYF,TGCAGTGCTAGAGGCTACCGGGACAGGGGCCCCTACGAGCAGTACTTC
NA,TRBJ2-6,TRBV2,NA,CASTTHGEPGANVLTF,TGTGCCAGCACCACCCACGGGGAACCTGGGGCCAACGTCCTGACTTTC
TRBD2,TRBJ2-3,TRBV29-1,few,CSSAGGTDTQYF,TGCAGCTCAGCGGGGGGCACAGATACGCAGTATTTT
TRBD2,TRBJ2-3,TRBV5-4,few,CASSLGTSGGNTDTQYF,TGTGCCAGCAGCTTGGGGACTAGCGGGGGGAACACAGATACGCAGTATTTT
NA,TRBJ1-2,TRBV7-2,few,CASSLRGTESINGYTF,TGTGCCAGCAGCTTAAGGGGGACCGAATCGATAAATGGCTACACCTTC
NA,TRBJ2-3,TRBV24-1,NA,CATSDLVDFGGDTQYF,TGTGCCACCAGTGATTTAGTCGATTTTGGGGGGGATACGCAGTATTTT
TRBD1,TRBJ2-3,TRBV15,once,CATSREGQGFKEYF,TGTGCCACCAGCAGAGAGGGACAGGGTTTTAAAGAGTATTTT
TRBD1,TRBJ2-1,TRBV5-1,NA,CASSRAGGRDEQFF,TGCGCCAGCAGCAGAGCAGGGGGCCGGGATGAGCAGTTCTTC
NA,TRBJ1-2,TRBV12-3/TRBV12-4,NA,CASSLDSIGNYCYTF,TGTGCCAGCAGTTTAGATTCAATAGGCAACTATTGCTACACCTTC
NA,TRBJ2-7,TRBV12-3/TRBV12-4,NA,CASSLAPGHEQYF,TGTGCCAGCAGTTTAGCCCCAGGCCACGAGCAGTACTTC
NA,TRBJ2-1,TRBV5-1,NA,CASSPDIMTGSGNEQFF,TGCGCCAGCAGCCCTGATATAATGACGGGATCGGGCAATGAGCAGTTCTTC
TRBD2,TRBJ2-3,TRBV7-9,few,CASSPRIAGKPTDTQYF,TGTGCCAGCAGCCCCCGGATAGCGGGGAAACCCACAGATACGCAGTATTTT
NA,TRBJ1-4,TRBV11-2,few,CASSLAGLTEEKLFF,TGTGCCAGCAGCTTAGCGGGCCTCACGGAGGAAAAACTGTTTTTT
NA,TRBJ2-3,TRBV29-1,NA,CSVQGESTVDTDTQYF,TGCAGCGTTCAAGGGGAATCGACGGTAGACACAGATACGCAGTATTTT
NA,TRBJ1-2,TRBV28,NA,CASSLSGDTYGYTF,TGTGCCAGCAGTTTGAGTGGGGATACCTATGGCTACACCTTC
NA,TRBJ2-5,TRBV29-1,NA,CSFSVRGQETQYF,TGCAGCTTTTCCGTGCGGGGCCAAGAGACCCAGTACTTC
NA,TRBJ2-6,TRBV20-1,NA,CSSTGANVLTF,TGCAGTAGTACTGGGGCCAACGTCCTGACTTTC
NA,TRBJ1-1,TRBV4-3,NA,CASSQAGGHDHLNTEAFF,TGCGCCAGCAGCCAGGCTGGCGGACACGATCACCTGAACACTGAAGCTTTCTTT
NA,TRBJ2-1,TRBV5-1,NA,CASRSGILEDEQFF,TGCGCCAGCAGATCGGGGATCCTAGAAGATGAGCAGTTCTTC
NA,TRBJ2-7,TRBV4-2,NA,CASSQVGQYYEQYF,TGTGCCAGCAGCCAAGTCGGACAGTACTACGAGCAGTACTTC
NA,TRBJ1-1,TRBV4-1,few,CASSQGPMGTEAFF,TGCGCCAGCAGCCAAGGCCCTATGGGGACTGAAGCTTTCTTT
NA,TRBJ2-3,TRBV24-1,NA,CATSATAKDTQYF,TGTGCCACCAGTGCTACAGCTAAAGATACGCAGTATTTT
NA,TRBJ2-7,TRBV3-1,NA,CASSNRREQYF,TGTGCCAGCAGCAACCGACGCGAGCAGTACTTC
NA,TRBJ2-3,TRBV7-2,few,CASSPRWGTDTQYF,TGTGCCAGCAGCCCGCGTTGGGGCACAGATACGCAGTATTTT
TRBD1,TRBJ2-3,TRBV2,NA,CARGGLGADTQYF,TGTGCCAGAGGGGGCTTGGGTGCCGATACGCAGTATTTT
TRBD2,TRBJ2-7,TRBV28,few,CASSQAGALHEQYF,TGTGCCAGCAGCCAAGCGGGGGCTCTCCACGAGCAGTACTTC
TRBD1,TRBJ2-7,TRBV5-6,NA,CASSIAGTGIREQYF,TGTGCCAGCAGCATTGCCGGGACAGGGATCCGCGAGCAGTACTTC
NA,TRBJ1-5,TRBV29-1,NA,CSGGGGYDQPQHF,TGCAGCGGAGGGGGAGGGTACGATCAGCCCCAGCATTTT
TRBD2,TRBJ2-1,TRBV27,NA,CASSLYQRGGFYNEQFF,TGTGCCAGCAGTTTATATCAGCGGGGGGGATTTTACAATGAGCAGTTCTTC
TRBD1,TRBJ2-7,TRBV7-2,NA,CASSLTRGREGYYEQYF,TGTGCCAGCAGCTTAACCAGGGGGCGGGAAGGGTACTACGAGCAGTACTTC
NA,TRBJ2-3,TRBV6-6,few,CASSGGEGVTDTQYF,TGTGCCAGCAGCGGGGGTGAGGGGGTCACAGATACGCAGTATTTT
NA,TRBJ2-3,TRBV4-3,NA,CASSQTPWAGLGDTQYF,TGCGCCAGCAGCCAAACCCCCTGGGCAGGGCTTGGAGATACGCAGTATTTT
TRBD1,TRBJ2-5,TRBV20-1,NA,CSARQTGVQETQYF,TGCAGTGCCCGCCAGACAGGGGTCCAAGAGACCCAGTACTTC
NA,TRBJ2-1,TRBV5-1,few,CASSTRGGAYNEQFF,TGCGCCAGCAGCACAAGAGGCGGCGCCTACAATGAGCAGTTCTTC